The 18 T cell receptor beta chains in this list originate from one sample, sequenced in a study of blood T cell repertoires in COVID-19. Method: immunoSEQ multiplex PCR; TCRdb's copy keeps in-frame clones and lacks some. In the table there are about 180,000 clones, 70% to 90% of which are singletons. The specimen was peripheral blood. The receptors stem from a man between 18 and 35 years old who had recovered from COVID-19.

The genes are TRBV7-9 and TRBJ2-4, with no clear D. Germline CDR1 is SEHNR and CDR2 is FQNEAQ (reference sequence). The V end lost 1 base, the J end lost 6 bases, and 7 bases lay between the germline ends. This CDR3 region has 13 residues. This CDR3 reads CASSLDNTNIQYF. The CDR3 DNA reads as TGTGCCAGCAGCTTAGACAACACAAACATTCAGTACTTC.

This clone was counted once. CDR3 sequence reads: CASRGVHGELFF. CDR3 coding DNA: TGTGCTAGCCGGGGGGTCCACGGGGAGCTGTTTTTT. The chain employs TRBV12-5 and TRBJ2-2; 7 bases fit TRBD2. From germline, CDR1 is LGHNT and CDR2 FRNRAP. The CDR3 length is 12 residues. J lost 7 bases, V lost 9 bases, and 5 bases had no gene match. Filled out from reference TRBV12-5 and TRBJ2-2, the complete variable domain reads DARVTQTPRHKVTEMGQEVTMRCQPILGHNTVFWYRQTMMQGLELLAYFRNRAPLDDSGMPKDRFSAEMPDATLATLKIQPSEPRDSAVYFCASRGVHGELFFGEGSRLTVL.

This sequence joins TRBV19 and TRBJ2-4, with D possibly being TRBD1 (5 bases). V was cut by 2 bases and J by 7 bases, with 21 bases left in between. This CDR3 contains 17 residues. Germline CDR1 is LNHDA and CDR2 is SQIVND (reference sequence). CDR3 DNA sequence: TGTGCCAGTAGTATACAAGGGCAGGGAAATACGGTTAACATTCAGTACTTC. Its translation is CASSIQGQGNTVNIQYF.

This chain joins TRBV5-5 and TRBJ1-4; D is uncertain. CDR1 is SGHKS, CDR2 YYEKEE, per germline (reference sequence). Trimming took off 3 bases at V and 8 bases at J, with 5 bases between the two ends. This CDR3 has 11 amino acids. CDR3 coding DNA: TGTGCCAGCAGCTGGGCGGAAAAACTGTTTTTT. Translating it yields CASSWAEKLFF.

This chain joins TRBV5-1 and TRBJ2-2; D unclear. Trimming left V 2 bases short and J 2 bases short, with 7 bases between. The CDR3 is 14 residues long. Germline V lookup: CDR1 SGHRS, CDR2 YFSETQ. The CDR3 DNA is TGCGCCAGCAGCTTTAGTACTAACACCGGGGAGCTGTTTTTT. Residues: CASSFSTNTGELFF.

The chain has TRBV30 and TRBJ1-2; D might be TRBD1 (6 bases). The CDR3 runs to 14 residues. The V end lost 3 bases, the J end lost 2 bases, and 13 bases lay between the germline ends. Germline CDR1 is GTSNPN and CDR2 is SVGIG (reference sequence). CDR3 DNA sequence: TGTGCCTGGAGCAAAGACAGGTTCAACTATGGCTACACCTTC. Protein product: CAWSKDRFNYGYTF.

The chain links TRBV7-9 to TRBJ2-5; D is unclear. The CDR3 extends over 12 amino acids. Germline CDR1 and CDR2: SEHNR and FQNEAQ (reference sequence). V lost 7 bases, J lost 5 bases, and 11 bases lay in between. CDR3 protein: CASTLTEETQYF. For the CDR3, the DNA is TGTGCCAGCACCCTCACGGAGGAGACCCAGTACTTC.

V usage is TRBV28 and J usage is TRBJ2-5, with 7 bases that match TRBD1. Germline V gene data show CDR1 as MDHEN and CDR2 as SYDVKM. The V segment lost 9 bases and the J segment 5 bases; nucleotides outside the gene matches: 9. This CDR3 region has 13 residues. The CDR3: CARMTGIHETQYF. In DNA form, the CDR3 reads TGTGCCAGAATGACAGGGATTCACGAGACCCAGTACTTC. Filled out from reference TRBV28 and TRBJ2-5, the complete variable domain reads DVKVTQSSRYLVKRTGEKVFLECVQDMDHENMFWYRQDPGLGLRLIYFSYDVKMKEKGDIPEGYSVSREKKERFSLILESASTNQTSMYLCARMTGIHETQYFGPGTRLLVL.

This clone was observed a single time. This rearrangement joins TRBV18 to TRBJ2-7; TRBD1 aligns across 7 bases. The V gene's germline CDR1 is KGHSH and CDR2 LQKENI. J lost 7 bases, V lost 0 bases, and 3 bases had no gene match. This CDR3 is 13 amino acids long. The CDR3 protein is CASSPPTGREQYF. In DNA, the CDR3 is TGTGCCAGCTCACCACCGACAGGGAGAGAGCAGTACTTC.

The V and J genes are TRBV29-1 and TRBJ1-1; D might be TRBD1 (6 bases). Per the germline V gene, CDR1 is SQVTM and CDR2 is ANQGSEA. There are 12 residues in the CDR3. V lost 5 bases, J lost 7 bases, and 14 bases lay in between. CDR3 DNA: TGCAGCGTTCTTGGGGGCCCCGGTGAAGCTTTCTTT. Translation: CSVLGGPGEAFF.

Regarding this clone: Germline and junction disagree at one end, which may indicate a read error. J is TRBJ1-1 and V is TRBV7-2; tentatively, D is TRBD1 (5 bases). Germline loops: CDR1 SGHTA, CDR2 FQGNSA. The CDR3 length is 12 residues. CDR3 coding DNA: TGTGCCAGCAGCTTATCGGGGGGAAGGACCGACTTT. Amino acids: CASSLSGGRTDF. Full variable domain (rest looked up from reference TRBV7-2 and TRBJ1-1): GAGVSQSPSNKVTEKGKDVELRCDPISGHTALYWYRQSLGQGLEFLIYFQGNSAPDKSGLPSDRFSAERTGGSVSTLTIQRTQQEDSAVYLCASSLSGGRTDFGQGTRLTVV.

The count of this clone is one. The chain has TRBV28 and TRBJ2-3; D gene unclear. The V and J ends lost 3 bases and 2 bases respectively, with 18 bases between them. The CDR3 is 17 amino acids. Germline CDR1 and CDR2: MDHEN and SYDVKM. Written as DNA, the CDR3 is TGTGCCAGCAGTTTCAACTTGTGGGCAGCTAACACAGATACGCAGTATTTT. Protein product: CASSFNLWAANTDTQYF.

The chain recombines TRBV3-1 (or the pseudogene TRBV3-2) with TRBJ1-5; TRBD1 matches 11 bases. With 4 bases clipped from V and 4 bases from J, the junction kept 6 bases outside the gene matches. The CDR3 contains 16 residues. The germline V gene has CDR1 LGHDT and CDR2 YNNKEL (reference sequence). The CDR3 DNA reads TGTGCCAGCAGCCCCGCCGGGACAGGGGGGAATCAGCCCCAGCATTTT. It is translated as CASSPAGTGGNQPQHF.

The chain recombines TRBV10-3 with TRBJ2-1; TRBD2 aligns across 8 bases. The CDR3 covers 16 residues. Germline CDR1 is ENHRY and CDR2 is SYGVKD. J was trimmed by 1 base and V by 5 bases; bases with no gene match: 7. CDR3 in amino acids: CAISSVAGYSYNEQFF. In DNA, the CDR3 is TGTGCCATCAGTTCGGTAGCGGGATATTCCTACAATGAGCAGTTCTTC.

This chain joins TRBV9 and TRBJ1-5; possible D gene TRBD1, 5 bases. CDR3 size: 14 residues. V was clipped by 3 bases and J by 4 bases, with 11 bases between them. Germline CDR1 and CDR2: SGDLS and YYNGEE. This CDR3 reads CASSAGAVNQPQHF. The DNA of the CDR3 is TGTGCCAGCAGCGCTGGGGCAGTAAATCAGCCCCAGCATTTT. Based on the CDR3 plus reference TRBV9 and TRBJ1-5, the full variable domain is DSGVTQTPKHLITATGQRVTLRCSPRSGDLSVYWYQQSLDQGLQFLIQYYNGEERAKGNILERFSAQQFPDLHSELNLSSLELGDSALYFCASSAGAVNQPQHFGDGTRLSIL.

This clone was counted once. The V call is TRBV1, the J call TRBJ1-1. TRBV1 is deemed a pseudogene. CDR3 length: 9 amino acids. In DNA, the CDR3 is TGCACCAGCAGCCCTAAAGCTTTCTTT. Protein: CTSSPKAFF.

The rearrangement links TRBV6-4 to TRBJ2-1; tentative D call: TRBD2 (5 bases). Germline lookup yields CDR1 MRHNA and CDR2 SNTAGT. This CDR3 region has 15 residues. V was trimmed by 4 bases and J by 6 bases, leaving 16 bases between them. CDR3 sequence: CASSASSSGGNEQFF. In nucleotides, the CDR3 is TGTGCCAGCAGTGCTTCTAGCAGTGGCGGCAATGAGCAGTTCTTC.

This clone was found once. V usage is TRBV10-2 and J usage is TRBJ2-3, with 8 bases lining up with TRBD2. This CDR3 contains 16 residues. Germline CDR1 and CDR2: WSHSY and SAAADI. Trimming at V came to 7 bases and at J to 0 bases, leaving 9 bases not matched to a gene. CDR3 bases: TGCGCCAGCACCCCCCGACTAGCGACTAGCACAGATACGCAGTATTTT. It yields the protein CASTPRLATSTDTQYF.